One and the same sample provided the 22 T cell receptor beta chains below, sequenced in a study of CD8+ T cells in alopecia areata. cDNA prepared by RNA extraction and subsequent reverse transcription served as the template for sequencing. Only in-frame clones appear in the TCRdb table, and some are missing; sequencing was by immunoSEQ multiplex PCR. The sample has 130,000 or so clones, around 87% seen once. The sample's treatment: oral pan-JAK inhibitor, 5-10 mg twice daily. Here the sequenced sample was CD8+ T cells sorted from blood, taken at week 4, from a patient treated with tofacitinib. These receptors came from a human donor with alopecia areata.

V gene TRBV4-1 combines with J gene TRBJ2-5; 9 positions agree with TRBD2. V was pared by 4 bases and J by 0 bases, with 6 bases of the junction left unmatched. In germline, CDR1 is MGHRA, CDR2 YSYEKL. The CDR3 spans 16 residues. The CDR3 coding sequence is TGCGCCAGCAGCCTCAGACTAGCGGCTTACCAAGAGACCCAGTACTTC. This encodes CASSLRLAAYQETQYF.

V and J are TRBV12-5 and TRBJ1-1; D is unresolved. Germline V CDR1 and CDR2: LGHNT, FRNRAP. The CDR3 runs to 10 residues. V was pared by 7 bases and J by 10 bases, with 10 bases between. Here the CDR3 reads CASEGLGAFF. The DNA of the CDR3 is TGTGCTAGTGAGGGTCTAGGAGCTTTCTTT.

The CDR3 nucleotides are TGCGCCAGCAGTCGCCCGGGACAGGGGATCTACGAGCAGTACTTC. This translates into CASSRPGQGIYEQYF. This chain joins TRBV5-1 and TRBJ2-7, with 10 bases fitting TRBD1. This CDR3 is built from 15 residues. Looked up from germline, CDR1 is SGHRS and CDR2 is YFSETQ. Losses at the gene ends were 5 bases for V and 3 bases for J; bases not matched to a gene: 8.

This chain uses TRBV27 with TRBJ2-7; D gene unclear. Germline V CDR1 and CDR2: MNHEY, SMNVEV (reference sequence). There are 15 residues in the CDR3. Trimming shortened V by 1 base and J by 3 bases, and 13 bases separated the two germline ends. This chain's CDR3 is CASSLYVGPGYEQYF. The CDR3 DNA follows: TGTGCCAGCAGTTTATATGTCGGACCGGGCTACGAGCAGTACTTC.

This clone has more than one count but fewer than ten. The CDR3 sequence is CASSLASVKHEQFF. The CDR3 DNA reads as TGTGCCAGCAGCTTAGCATCAGTAAAGCATGAGCAGTTCTTC. This sequence joins TRBV7-2 and TRBJ2-1; D remains ambiguous. Germline V CDR1 and CDR2: SGHTA, FQGNSA. This CDR3 contains 14 residues. Trimming pared 0 bases from V and 8 bases from J, leaving 11 bases between. The full variable domain, with the rest looked up from reference TRBV7-2 and TRBJ2-1, is GAGVSQSPSNKVTEKGKDVELRCDPISGHTALYWYRQSLGQGLEFLIYFQGNSAPDKSGLPSDRFSAERTGGSVSTLTIQRTQQEDSAVYLCASSLASVKHEQFFGPGTRLTVL.

The chain employs TRBV10-3 and TRBJ2-5; 7 bases are a match to TRBD1. The assigned J gene may be wrong: the sequence end matches TRBJ2-7 better. From germline, CDR1 is ENHRY and CDR2 SYGVKD. The CDR3 totals 14 residues. Written as DNA, the CDR3 is TGTGCCATCAGTCCGGGACAGTTCTCCTACGAGCAGTACTTC. This sequence encodes CAISPGQFSYEQYF.

This chain connects TRBV5-1 to TRBJ1-1, with 10 bases that match TRBD1. Germline V gene data show CDR1 as SGHRS and CDR2 as YFSETQ. CDR3 length: 16 amino acids. J was trimmed by 3 bases and V by 4 bases; bases with no gene match: 9. The DNA for the CDR3 is TGCGCCAGCAGCAAGGGACAGGGGACTGGTTACACTGAAGCTTTCTTT. Its protein is CASSKGQGTGYTEAFF.

The chain has TRBV29-1 and TRBJ2-1; 7 nucleotides align to TRBD1. After removal of 8 bases from V and 4 bases from J, the junction contained 5 bases not matched to a gene. This CDR3 is 12 amino acids long. The germline V gene encodes CDR1 SQVTM and CDR2 ANQGSEA. The CDR3 loop reads CSTRGQYNEQFF. The CDR3 DNA sequence: TGCAGCACGAGGGGACAGTACAATGAGCAGTTCTTC.

V is TRBV9 and J is TRBJ2-3; either TRBD1 or TRBD2 may supply D (5 bases each). V lost 4 bases to trimming and J lost 1 base, with 16 bases between them. Per the germline V gene, CDR1 is SGDLS and CDR2 is YYNGEE. This CDR3 has 16 residues. CDR3 sequence: CASSFPGQGRTDTQYF. DNA for the CDR3: TGTGCCAGCAGCTTCCCGGGGCAGGGCCGCACAGATACGCAGTATTTT.

CDR3 sequence: CSVEVPTRNEQFF. The CDR3 DNA reads TGCAGCGTTGAAGTCCCGACGCGAAATGAGCAGTTCTTC. The V and J genes are TRBV29-1 and TRBJ2-1; D is uncertain. V was clipped by 1 base and J by 7 bases, with 11 bases between them. CDR1 is SQVTM, CDR2 ANQGSEA, per germline. The CDR3 consists of 13 residues.

The rearrangement uses TRBV4-1 and TRBJ2-1, with 9 positions matching TRBD2. V was pared by 8 bases and J by 7 bases, with 6 bases of the junction left unmatched. CDR3 length equals 13 residues. The germline V gene has CDR1 MGHRA and CDR2 YSYEKL. The CDR3 protein is CASGTSHTNEQFF. The CDR3 coding sequence is TGCGCCAGCGGGACTAGCCACACTAATGAGCAGTTCTTC.

This clone was found once. V and J are TRBV27 and TRBJ1-5; D is unresolved. The CDR3 is made up of 15 amino acids. From germline, CDR1 is MNHEY and CDR2 SMNVEV (reference sequence). V lost 0 bases and J lost 8, with 14 bases in between. In nucleotides, the CDR3 is TGTGCCAGCAGTTTATCTGTTTCTAATCTGGAGCCCCAGCATTTT. Its translation: CASSLSVSNLEPQHF.

The gene calls are TRBV7-9 and TRBJ2-3; 11 bases map to TRBD2. Looked up from germline, CDR1 is SEHNR and CDR2 is FQNEAQ (reference sequence). This CDR3 spans 15 amino acids. V shed 6 bases and J 0 bases; nucleotides not matched to a gene: 2. The CDR3 sequence: CASRRTSGSTDTQYF. The CDR3 region has the DNA TGTGCCAGCAGAAGGACTAGCGGGAGCACAGATACGCAGTATTTT. Full variable domain (outside the CDR3, taken from reference TRBV7-9 and TRBJ2-3): DTGVSQNPRHKITKRGQNVTFRCDPISEHNRLYWYRQTLGQGPEFLTYFQNEAQLEKSRLLSDRFSAERPKGSFSTLEIQRTEQGDSAMYLCASRRTSGSTDTQYFGPGTRLTVL.

V gene TRBV10-3 combines with J gene TRBJ2-7, with 9 bases identical to TRBD2. Trimming took 2 bases from V and 0 from J; bases not matched to a gene: 5. The CDR3 consists of 16 residues. CDR1 and CDR2 (germline): ENHRY, SYGVKD. This chain's CDR3 is CAISERLAGHSYEQYF. In DNA, the CDR3 is TGTGCCATCAGTGAGCGGCTAGCGGGACACTCCTACGAGCAGTACTTC.

The chain couples TRBV5-1 to TRBJ1-1, with D perhaps TRBD1 (6 bases). The CDR3 length is 16 residues. Trimming shortened V by 0 bases and J by 3 bases, and 15 bases separated the two germline ends. Germline CDR1 is SGHRS and CDR2 is YFSETQ. This CDR3 reads CASSLDPYRVHTEAFF. DNA of the CDR3: TGCGCCAGCAGCTTGGATCCTTACAGGGTCCACACTGAAGCTTTCTTT.

The V call is TRBV30, the J call TRBJ2-1, with TRBD1 matching 9 bases. Germline trimming cut 5 bases from V and 4 bases from J; bases unmatched to any gene: 0. The CDR3 runs to 12 residues. Germline values: CDR1 GTSNPN, CDR2 SVGIG (reference sequence). The CDR3 sequence: CAWGQGYNEQFF. The CDR3, as DNA: TGTGCCTGGGGACAGGGGTACAATGAGCAGTTCTTC.

This chain links TRBV6-5 with TRBJ2-7; D is possibly TRBD1 (6 bases). This CDR3 region has 14 residues. V was clipped by 8 bases and J by 3 bases, with 17 bases between them. The germline gives CDR1 MNHEY, CDR2 SVGAGI. CDR3 bases: TGTGCCAGCGGGCAGTTGGGGGCGGTCTACGAGCAGTACTTC. Encoded protein: CASGQLGAVYEQYF.

The chain links TRBV5-6 to TRBJ2-7; 14 bases map to TRBD2. The CDR3 is 15 residues long. V shed 0 bases and J 6 bases; nucleotides not matched to a gene: 2. Germline V gives CDR1 SGHDT, CDR2 YYEEEE. Here the CDR3 reads CASSLATSGRAEQYF. CDR3 nucleotides: TGTGCCAGCAGCTTGGCGACTAGCGGGAGGGCCGAGCAGTACTTC. Drawing the rest from reference TRBV5-6 and TRBJ2-7, the complete variable domain is DAGVTQSPTHLIKTRGQQVTLRCSPKSGHDTVSWYQQALGQGPQFIFQYYEEEERQRGNFPDRFSGHQFPNYSSELNVNALLLGDSALYLCASSLATSGRAEQYFGPGTRLTVT.

This clone was seen only once. This chain joins TRBV29-1 and TRBJ1-2, with D maybe TRBD1 (6 bases). The V end lost 5 bases, the J end lost 5 bases, and 15 bases lay between the germline ends. Germline loops: CDR1 SQVTM, CDR2 ANQGSEA. CDR3 length: 13 residues. The CDR3 here is CSVQNSGDYGYTF. Here the CDR3 DNA reads TGCAGCGTTCAAAATTCAGGGGATTATGGCTACACCTTC.

This clone was seen more than once but under ten times. The CDR3 spells CASSFYEAYEQYF. In DNA, the CDR3 is TGTGCCAGCAGTTTCTACGAGGCCTACGAGCAGTACTTC. The V and J genes are TRBV28 and TRBJ2-7; D is ambiguous. Looked up from germline, CDR1 is MDHEN and CDR2 is SYDVKM. V was shortened by 3 bases and J by 2 bases, with 8 bases between the two germline ends. This CDR3 is built from 13 residues.

This chain joins TRBV27 and TRBJ1-6, with 9 bases matching TRBD1. J was trimmed by 7 bases and V by 8 bases; bases with no gene match: 9. The V gene's germline CDR1 is MNHEY and CDR2 SMNVEV (reference sequence). The length of the CDR3 is 15 residues. CDR3 sequence: CASLLRDRANSPLHF. The CDR3 nucleotides are TGTGCCAGCCTCTTAAGGGACAGGGCGAATTCACCCCTCCACTTT.

The V and J genes are TRBV6-1 and TRBJ2-1; 10 nucleotides agree with TRBD2. Germline CDR1 reads MNHNS; CDR2 reads SASEGT. The CDR3 loop spans 15 amino acids. V lost 2 bases, J lost 3 bases, and 1 base stayed unmatched. As DNA, the CDR3 is TGTGCCAGCAGTGAATCTAGCGGGGGCTACAATGAGCAGTTCTTC. Translating gives CASSESSGGYNEQFF.